This T cell receptor (beta chain) was found in a study of blood T cell repertoires in COVID-19 (dated by TCRdb to the early 2020s). For context, the study as a whole: Samples from collaborators originated in the United States, Italy and Spain and spanned both the acute and convalescent phases of COVID-19. The prospective study material was composed of cDNA or gDNA derived from T cells, B-cell-depleted T cells, or PBMCs. The repertoires were released in a freely available public database meant as a resource for research on the immune response to SARS-CoV-2. Subjects who had been exposed to COVID-19, were actively infected with it, or had recovered from it provided the deeply sampled blood TCRbeta repertoires that made up the dataset. Where available, HLA class I and class II types were obtained from metadata supplied by the sample provider rather than from assay-based typing. A de-identified subject ID, COVID-19 status, age in years and sex were almost always included in the sample metadata. Samples were obtained from the ongoing ImmuneRACE study (first 160 participants) and from 1,000 to 1,500 subjects provided by 6 global collaborators.

As concerns this clone: What this receptor recognizes is not known. The input lacks base qualities; no much larger clone sits a single base away.

Collaborating institutions collected whole blood in K2EDTA tubes following their own protocols. Collaborator samples were shipped for TCRbeta analysis as frozen whole blood, isolated PBMCs, or DNA extracted from either sample type. TCRbeta CDR3 regions were amplified from genomic DNA by means of the immunoSEQ Assay, a bias-controlled multiplex PCR. For the original study's pipeline: The number of nucleated cells in each sample was estimated from the amplification of reference gene primers within the assay. Sequence reads were collapsed and filtered to measure the absolute abundance of every unique TCRbeta CDR3 rearrangement. For each sample, productive Simpson clonality was calculated as the square root of Simpson's diversity index over productive rearrangements. TCRdb took over this immuneACCESS table, retaining in-frame rearrangements with V and J assigned. Such tables are incomplete; in checked studies, under half of the missing clones stem from an unresolved V gene, and the remainder is unexplained. V and J calls and clone size come straight from that table; D and trimming were deduced from the DNA. Counted in this sample were some 85,000 clones; more than 65% of them appeared once. Approximately 19% of the sample is held by the ten biggest clonotypes.

Summary of the overall study and its limitations: The quantity of clinical and demographic metadata differed by source and by participant and was supplied without curation.

This clonotype was obtained from a woman over 75 with active or convalescent COVID-19. Sequences were obtained from peripheral blood.

The CDR3 has the sequence CASSQDMQGAQFDGYTF. The DNA is as follows: TGCGCCAGCAGCCAAGATATGCAGGGGGCGCAGTTCGATGGCTACACCTTC. Recombination joined TRBV4-1 with TRBJ1-2, and 8 junctional nucleotides match TRBD1. Including cysteine and phenylalanine, the CDR3 has 17 amino acids. The read is trimmed to its CDR3 DNA, 51 bases read in frame from base 1. Trimmed from V: 0 bases; trimmed from J: 6 bases; junction bases lacking a gene match: 12. Reading the germline V gene gives CDR1 MGHRA and CDR2 YSYEKL.